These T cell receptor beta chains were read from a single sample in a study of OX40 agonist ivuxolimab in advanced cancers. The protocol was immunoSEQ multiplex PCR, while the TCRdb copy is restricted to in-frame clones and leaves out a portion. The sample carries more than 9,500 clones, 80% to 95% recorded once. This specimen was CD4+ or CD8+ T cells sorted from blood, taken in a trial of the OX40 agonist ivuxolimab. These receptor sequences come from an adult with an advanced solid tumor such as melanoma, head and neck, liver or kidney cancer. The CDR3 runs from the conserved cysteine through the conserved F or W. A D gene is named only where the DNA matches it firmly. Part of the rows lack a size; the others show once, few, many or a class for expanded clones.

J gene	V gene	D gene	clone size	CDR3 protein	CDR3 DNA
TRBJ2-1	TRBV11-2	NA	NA	CASSKTTSADPRNEQFF	TGTGCCAGCAGCAAAACAACCTCAGCGGACCCACGGAATGAGCAGTTCTTC
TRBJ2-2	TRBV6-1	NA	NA	CASSEYTAFEFYTGELFF	TGTGCCAGCAGTGAATATACAGCGTTCGAGTTTTATACCGGGGAGCTGTTTTTT
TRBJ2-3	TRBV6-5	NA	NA	CASSYSKARTDTQYF	TGTGCCAGCAGTTACTCGAAGGCGAGGACAGATACGCAGTATTTT
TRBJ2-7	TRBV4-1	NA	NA	CASSHQGGYEQYF	TGCGCCAGCAGCCATCAGGGAGGCTACGAGCAGTACTTC
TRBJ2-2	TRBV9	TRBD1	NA	CASSVDPGGGNTGELFF	TGTGCCAGCAGCGTAGATCCAGGGGGCGGTAACACCGGGGAGCTGTTTTTT
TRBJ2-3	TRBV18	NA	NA	CASSRDTSTDTQYF	TGTGCCAGCTCGCGGGACACAAGCACAGATACGCAGTATTTT
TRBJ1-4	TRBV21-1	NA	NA	CASSKTGLIPWPNEKLFF	TGTGCCAGCAGCAAGACAGGACTTATTCCTTGGCCGAATGAAAAACTGTTTTTT
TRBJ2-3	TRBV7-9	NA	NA	CASSYTATDTQYF	TGTGCCAGCAGCTATACTGCCACAGATACGCAGTATTTT
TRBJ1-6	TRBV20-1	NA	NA	CSASLGSPLHF	TGCAGTGCCTCCCTCGGCTCACCCCTCCACTTT
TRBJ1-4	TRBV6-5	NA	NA	CASSYSGGRGEKLFF	TGTGCCAGCAGTTACTCGGGGGGGCGCGGTGAAAAACTGTTTTTT
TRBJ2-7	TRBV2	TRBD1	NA	CASSDDRDRLISYEQYF	TGTGCCAGCAGCGACGACAGGGATCGCCTGATCTCCTACGAGCAGTACTTC
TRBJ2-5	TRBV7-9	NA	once	CASSKDSQETQYF	TGTGCCAGCAGCAAAGACAGCCAAGAGACCCAGTACTTC
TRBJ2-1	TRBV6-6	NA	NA	CASSYSLNEQFF	TGTGCCAGCAGTTACTCCCTCAATGAGCAGTTCTTC
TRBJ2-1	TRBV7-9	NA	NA	CASSLVSPEQFF	TGTGCCAGCAGCTTAGTTTCCCCCGAGCAGTTCTTC